Given below is one TCR beta chain in context. What it binds is not known. Germline CDR1 and CDR2: MDHEN and SYDVKM. V was pared by 3 bases and J by 0 bases, with 8 bases between. The CDR3 covers 15 residues. The sample originates from a study of cytomegalovirus exposure and HLA in healthy donors. The PCR employed 60 Vbeta primers together with 13 Jbeta primers. Sequencing was performed with immunoSEQ multiplex PCR; in TCRdb, only in-frame clones are kept and a portion is missing. This sample has approximately 170,000 clones; 60% to 80% occur once, and the top ten carry over 4.5%. The study, taken as a whole, reports: Later, an analysis found that common viral pathogens appeared to be linked with several of the most significant clusters. Being productive about 87% or about 30% of the time was typical of most TCR beta V segments in an earlier analysis. Researchers left out some V segments, among them TRBV6-2 and TRBV6-3, as indistinguishable.

Sequencing used PBMCs. V is TRBV28 and J is TRBJ1-4; D gene unclear. This clonotype was sampled from a male donor in good health and CMV-seronegative. The CDR3 region is CASSFRGATNEKLFF. The CDR3 DNA is TGTGCCAGCAGTTTCCGGGGAGCAACTAATGAAAAACTGTTTTTT.